The clone carrying this TCR beta chain was seen only a few times. What it binds is unknown. This sample is part of a study of PD-L1 blockade in urothelial cancer. As for the study in general: Patients started atezolizumab in the mid-2010s, 1,200 mg intravenously every 3 weeks. Study-level points and caveats: Lower than median blood TCR clonality before treatment predicted better survival.

Patients had locally advanced or metastatic urothelial carcinoma. The assay was immunoSEQ multiplex PCR, and TCRdb's table has in-frame clones only and misses some. In the table there are approximately 52,000 clones, approximately 80% of which are singletons. The sample here was PBMCs, taken around atezolizumab (anti-PD-L1) treatment. The origin of this receptor is a man aged 70-80 years with urothelial cancer.

The CDR3 is CASIGQANTGELFF. The DNA of the CDR3 is TGTGCCAGTATAGGACAGGCGAACACCGGGGAGCTGTTTTTT. The V and J genes are TRBV19 and TRBJ2-2; 7 bases are a match to TRBD1. This CDR3 has 14 amino acids. V shed 7 bases, J shed 0 bases, and the junction held 2 bases outside the gene matches. The germline gives CDR1 LNHDA, CDR2 SQIVND (reference sequence).